The following is a T cell receptor beta chain sequence with its context. Its antigen is as yet unknown. The data belong to a study of cytomegalovirus exposure and HLA in healthy donors. PCR employed 60 Vbeta and 13 Jbeta primers. The table came from immunoSEQ multiplex PCR; TCRdb's copy has only in-frame clones and leaves some out. The data hold about 210,000 clones, with roughly 81% observed a single time. Overall study results and limits: Donors were assumed by presence/absence analyses to have roughly uniform sequencing depth. Usually a TCR sequence was rare, but some public TCRs were found in many donors.

Trimming cost V 4 bases and J 3 bases; bases outside gene matches: 7. The CDR3 totals 15 residues. Germline V CDR1 and CDR2: SGHRS, YFSETQ. Sample: PBMCs. V usage is TRBV5-1 and J usage is TRBJ2-1, with 7 bases matching TRBD1. The source is a girl aged 2 to 9 in good health and CMV-seronegative. The CDR3 region has the DNA TGCGCCAGCAGCGGAACAGGGGAATACTACAATGAGCAGTTCTTC. This encodes CASSGTGEYYNEQFF.